Following are 26 T cell receptor beta chains from one sample sequenced in a study of cytomegalovirus exposure and HLA in healthy donors. The study ran its PCR with 60 Vbeta and 13 Jbeta primers. Clones were read by immunoSEQ multiplex PCR, and TCRdb kept only the in-frame ones, dropping some. The sample shows 110,000 to 150,000 clones, around 82% of them seen only once. The sample comprised PBMCs. The receptors were sampled from a female donor in good health and CMV-seronegative.

The CDR3 sequence: CAWSGLAPETQYF. The CDR3 DNA is TGTGCCTGGAGTGGACTGGCACCGGAGACCCAGTACTTC. The chain joins TRBV30 to TRBJ2-5; no reliable D call. This CDR3 has 13 amino acids. Germline V lookup: CDR1 GTSNPN, CDR2 SVGIG (reference sequence). Trimming took 1 base from V and 5 from J, leaving 11 bases between them.

The J gene is TRBJ1-3, the V gene TRBV2, with TRBD1 identical over 10 bases. Germline V gene sequence: CDR1 SNHLY, CDR2 FYNNEI. This CDR3 has 18 amino acids. Trimming removed 5 bases from V and 0 bases from J; junction bases left unmatched: 10. The CDR3 sequence is CASSSTPGQGLSGNTIYF. CDR3 coding DNA: TGTGCCAGCAGTTCTACACCGGGACAGGGGCTCTCTGGAAACACCATATATTTT.

The CDR3 loop reads CASSLRDLAPSGELFF. The CDR3 nucleotides read TGTGCCAGCAGCTTAAGGGATCTAGCTCCCAGCGGGGAGCTGTTTTTT. The chain uses TRBV7-9 and TRBJ2-2, with a tentative D call TRBD2 (5 bases). Germline CDR1 is SEHNR and CDR2 is FQNEAQ (reference sequence). V was cut by 2 bases and J by 7 bases, with 17 bases left in between. The CDR3 has 16 amino acids.

The chain combines TRBV6-6 with TRBJ2-2; maybe TRBD2 (7 bases). V dropped 2 bases and J dropped 7 bases, with 14 bases sitting between them. CDR3 length equals 15 residues. CDR1 and CDR2 (germline): MNHNY, SVGAGI (reference sequence). CDR3 protein: CASSYVGGPHGELFF. The CDR3 region has the DNA TGTGCCAGCAGTTACGTGGGGGGGCCGCACGGGGAGCTGTTTTTT.

V and J are TRBV7-3 and TRBJ2-7; 8 positions match TRBD2. V lost 5 bases and J lost 7; bases outside the gene matches: 7. This CDR3 comprises 13 residues. Germline-derived CDR1 and CDR2 are SGHTA and FQGTGA. The CDR3 DNA sequence: TGTGCCAGCAGCCCCCGGGGGGGTGGGGAGCAGTACTTC. It yields the protein CASSPRGGGEQYF.

The rearrangement uses TRBV5-6 and TRBJ1-3; possible D gene TRBD1, 5 bases. CDR3 size: 17 residues. V was shortened by 3 bases and J by 0 bases, with 16 bases between the two germline ends. Germline V gene lookup returns CDR1 SGHDT and CDR2 YYEEEE. CDR3 nucleotides: TGTGCCAGCAGCTCGATAAGGGACTCCTACTCTGGAAACACCATATATTTT. Residues: CASSSIRDSYSGNTIYF.

This chain joins TRBV2 and TRBJ2-7; TRBD2 agrees at 9 bases. Per germline, CDR1 SNHLY and CDR2 FYNNEI. The CDR3 length is 14 residues. After removal of 6 bases from V and 1 base from J, the junction contained 4 bases not matched to a gene. In DNA, the CDR3 is TGTGCCAGCAGGCCGCGGGAGGGTTCCTACGAGCAGTACTTC. As protein: CASRPREGSYEQYF.

J is TRBJ2-3 and V is TRBV4-2; 7 bases are shared with TRBD2. This CDR3 contains 15 residues. The V and J ends lost 5 bases and 2 bases, in that order; junction bases with no gene match: 7. Germline CDR1 and CDR2: LGHNA and YNFKEQ. CDR3 sequence (DNA): TGTGCCAGCAGCGTCACGGGGGGAAACACAGATACGCAGTATTTT. Amino acid sequence: CASSVTGGNTDTQYF.

CDR3 amino acids: CASSLATGGPTTDTQYF. The CDR3 coding sequence is TGTGCCAGCAGCTTAGCCACAGGGGGACCTACTACAGATACGCAGTATTTT. The rearrangement joins TRBV7-6 to TRBJ2-3; 8 bases agree with TRBD1. Trimming removed 0 bases from V and 3 bases from J; junction bases left unmatched: 8. CDR1 and CDR2 (germline): SGHVS, FNYEAQ. The CDR3 is 17 residues long.

This chain uses TRBV11-2 with TRBJ1-1; 7 positions match TRBD1. V lost 5 bases to trimming and J lost 3 bases; unmatched junction nucleotides: 15. CDR3 size: 17 residues. Germline V CDR1 and CDR2: SGHAT, FQNNGV. The DNA of the CDR3 is TGTGCCAGCAGCGGCAGACAGGGAGGACGAACTTACACTGAAGCTTTCTTT. This translates into CASSGRQGGRTYTEAFF. Combining the CDR3 with reference TRBV11-2 and TRBJ1-1 gives the whole variable domain EAGVAQSPRYKIIEKRQSVAFWCNPISGHATLYWYQQILGQGPKLLIQFQNNGVVDDSQLPKDRFSAERLKGVDSTLKIQPAKLEDSAVYLCASSGRQGGRTYTEAFFGQGTRLTVV.

This clone has only one observation. The V call is TRBV4-2, the J call TRBJ2-3, with 9 bases fitting TRBD1. This CDR3 comprises 17 residues. The V gene's germline CDR1 is LGHNA and CDR2 YNFKEQ. Unmatched junction bases numbered 11, after V lost 4 bases and J lost 3 bases. CDR3 coding DNA: TGTGCCAGCAGCCTAGGCGGACAGGGGAGAGTAACAGATACGCAGTATTTT. Translated: CASSLGGQGRVTDTQYF.

The chain uses TRBV5-4 and TRBJ1-2; 9 bases align to TRBD1. CDR3 length: 15 residues. Germline V CDR1 and CDR2: SGHNT, YYREEE (reference sequence). The ends lost 2 bases at V and 8 bases at J; junction bases unmatched: 10. This CDR3 is CASSFKGQGSGGYTF. Written as DNA, the CDR3 is TGTGCCAGCAGCTTTAAGGGACAGGGTAGCGGGGGCTACACCTTC.

For the CDR3, the DNA is TGTGCCAGCAGCCCCATCAGGGTGGGAGGCTGCGGCTACACCTTC. Protein product: CASSPIRVGGCGYTF. This sequence joins TRBV13 and TRBJ1-2, with a possible D match to TRBD1 (5 bases). Germline loops: CDR1 PRHDT, CDR2 FYEKMQ (reference sequence). This CDR3 spans 15 amino acids. The ends were cut back, 5 bases at V and 8 bases at J, with 21 bases in the middle.

The rearrangement links TRBV28 to TRBJ1-2; unclear D gene. CDR1 and CDR2 from the germline V gene are MDHEN and SYDVKM. V lost 4 bases and J 3 bases, leaving 12 bases between the germline ends. This CDR3 spans 14 amino acids. CDR3 in amino acids: CASSSTGGYYGYTF. Here the CDR3 DNA reads TGTGCCAGCAGTTCAACGGGTGGGTACTATGGCTACACCTTC.

The V call is TRBV27, the J call TRBJ1-2; no clear D gene. This CDR3 has 13 residues. V was clipped by 6 bases and J by 0 bases, with 8 bases between them. Germline V gene lookup returns CDR1 MNHEY and CDR2 SMNVEV (reference sequence). CDR3 protein: CASRATANYGYTF. The CDR3 DNA follows: TGTGCCAGCAGAGCTACGGCTAACTATGGCTACACCTTC.

This sequence joins TRBV6-1 and TRBJ1-6; 7 bases agree with TRBD1. Germline CDR1 and CDR2: MNHNS and SASEGT. This CDR3 has 14 residues. V lost 5 bases to trimming and J lost 7 bases; unmatched junction nucleotides: 5. The CDR3 DNA is TGTGCCAGCAGTCTCCGACAGGGAAATTCACCCCTCCACTTT. Translating it yields CASSLRQGNSPLHF.

A remark on this clone: One junction end does not reproduce the germline sequence, and a read error may be involved. Distinct nucleotide sequences in the sample also encode this CDR3. This chain links TRBV28 with TRBJ2-4, with 13 bases that match TRBD2. Germline values: CDR1 MDHEN, CDR2 SYDVKM. This CDR3 spans 15 amino acids. The CDR3 region has the DNA TGCGCCAGCAGTGCGGGACTAGCGGGAATTGACATTCAGTACTTC. Translation gives CASSAGLAGIDIQYF. The complete variable domain, with remaining parts taken from reference TRBV28 and TRBJ2-4, reads DVKVTQSSRYLVKRTGEKVFLECVQDMDHENMFWYRQDPGLGLRLIYFSYDVKMKEKGDIPEGYSVSREKKERFSLILESASTNQTSMYLCASSAGLAGIDIQYFGAGTRLSVL.

The rearrangement links TRBV5-6 to TRBJ2-2; D is uncertain. V lost 2 bases and J lost 2, with 13 bases in between. This CDR3 is 16 amino acids long. Germline lookup yields CDR1 SGHDT and CDR2 YYEEEE. The CDR3 region is CASSFGVGTNTGELFF. The CDR3 bases are TGTGCCAGCAGCTTCGGAGTCGGAACAAACACCGGGGAGCTGTTTTTT.

V and J are TRBV4-2 and TRBJ1-3, with TRBD1 identical over 7 bases. Germline loops: CDR1 LGHNA, CDR2 YNFKEQ. The CDR3 loop spans 17 amino acids. V lost 1 base and J lost 0; bases outside the gene matches: 6. This CDR3 reads CASSQGRDRSSGNTIYF. CDR3 coding DNA: TGTGCCAGCAGCCAAGGGCGGGACAGAAGCTCTGGAAACACCATATATTTT.

The chain recombines TRBV30 with TRBJ1-2; D is perhaps TRBD1 (6 bases). Looked up from germline, CDR1 is GTSNPN and CDR2 is SVGIG (reference sequence). There are 15 residues in the CDR3. Trimming stripped 2 bases from V and 4 bases from J, with 17 bases between. The chain's CDR3 is CAWSFTGQTLYGYTF. CDR3 in DNA: TGTGCCTGGAGTTTTACAGGGCAAACGCTCTATGGCTACACCTTC.

The chain couples TRBV7-9 to TRBJ2-1; 9 positions agree with TRBD2. The CDR3 is 15 residues long. Germline CDR1 and CDR2: SEHNR and FQNEAQ (reference sequence). V shed 3 bases, J shed 4 bases, and the junction held 4 bases outside the gene matches. CDR3 sequence: CASSLLAGPYNEQFF. The CDR3 DNA reads as TGTGCCAGCAGCTTGCTAGCGGGGCCGTACAATGAGCAGTTCTTC.

The V gene is TRBV28, the J gene TRBJ2-7; the D is unclear. V was clipped by 6 bases and J by 0 bases, with 15 bases between them. The CDR3 has 15 amino acids. Germline loops: CDR1 MDHEN, CDR2 SYDVKM. The CDR3 region has the DNA TGTGCCAGCAGCCCGCCGAGAGGATACTCCTACGAGCAGTACTTC. This encodes CASSPPRGYSYEQYF.

This chain joins TRBV2 and TRBJ2-5; the match to TRBD2 covers 11 bases. J was trimmed by 4 bases and V by 6 bases; bases with no gene match: 10. This CDR3 has 16 amino acids. The germline V gene encodes CDR1 SNHLY and CDR2 FYNNEI. CDR3 protein: CASRRGSGGAGETQYF. CDR3 nucleotides: TGTGCCAGCAGGAGGGGTAGCGGGGGGGCCGGAGAGACCCAGTACTTC.

This clone was recorded a few times. The genes are TRBV10-1 and TRBJ1-6; D gene uncertain. The germline V and J ends were trimmed by 7 bases and 10 bases, with 14 bases remaining between them. CDR1 is WNHNN, CDR2 SYGVQD, per germline (reference sequence). The length of the CDR3 is 13 residues. The CDR3 nucleotides read TGCGCCAGCATGAGGCTTCCGGAGTCACCCCTCCACTTT. It encodes CASMRLPESPLHF.

The gene calls are TRBV30 and TRBJ2-1, with 7 positions matching TRBD2. Germline values: CDR1 GTSNPN, CDR2 SVGIG (reference sequence). V lost 2 bases to trimming and J lost 9 bases; unmatched junction nucleotides: 10. The CDR3 length is 14 residues. The CDR3 DNA is TGTGCCTGGAGTTTTTTTGGCGGGAGCTTTGAGCAGTTCTTC. It codes for CAWSFFGGSFEQFF.

In this sample, this clone turned up once. J is TRBJ1-1 and V is TRBV30; tentatively, D is TRBD1 (6 bases). This CDR3 has 14 residues. V dropped 2 bases and J dropped 2 bases, with 12 bases sitting between them. Germline CDR1 and CDR2: GTSNPN and SVGIG (reference sequence). The CDR3 is CAWSSGGRNTEAFF. The CDR3 nucleotides are TGTGCCTGGAGTTCGGGGGGCCGAAACACTGAAGCTTTCTTT.